Below, 2 T cell receptor beta chains from the same sample are listed, as sequenced in a study of blood T cells in healthy people across ages. Next came a second PCR, run for about 6 to 12 cycles, which used a sample-barcoded 5' primer along with a J-beta primer mix. TCRdb ran MiXCR on the 5' RACE reads and lists one entry per CDR3 protein. The sample has about 580,000 distinct CDR3 sequences; around 48% are singletons. Sequenced input: blood. The receptors were sampled from an elderly man in good health.

This clonotype showed up just a few times. The rearrangement links TRBV27 to TRBJ2-7; D not resolved. CDR1 MNHEY and CDR2 SMNVEV come from the germline V gene (reference sequence). The germline V and J ends were trimmed by 11 bases and 5 bases, with 13 bases remaining between them. This CDR3 contains 11 residues. This chain's CDR3 is CAGHPRDEQYF. The DNA for the CDR3 is TGTGCCGGCCACCCCCGGGACGAGCAGTACTTC.

The CDR3 sequence: CATSRDLEDMNTEAFF. For the CDR3, the DNA is TGTGCCACCAGCAGAGATCTGGAGGACATGAACACTGAAGCTTTCTTT. The chain combines TRBV15 with TRBJ1-1; D possibly corresponds to TRBD1 (5 bases). Looked up from germline, CDR1 is LNHNV and CDR2 is YYDKDF (reference sequence). V gave up 0 bases and J gave up 0 bases, with 11 bases separating them. This CDR3 region has 16 residues.